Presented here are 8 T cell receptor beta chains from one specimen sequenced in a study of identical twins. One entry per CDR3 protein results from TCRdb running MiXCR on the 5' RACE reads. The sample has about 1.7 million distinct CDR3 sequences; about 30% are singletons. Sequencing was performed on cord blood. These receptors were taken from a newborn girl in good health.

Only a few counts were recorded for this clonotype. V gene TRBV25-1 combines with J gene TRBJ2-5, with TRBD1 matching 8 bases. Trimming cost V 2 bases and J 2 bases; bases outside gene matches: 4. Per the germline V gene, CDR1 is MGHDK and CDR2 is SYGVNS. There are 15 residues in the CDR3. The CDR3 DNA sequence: TGTGCCAGCAGTGAAGGGACAGGATGGCAAGAGACCCAGTACTTC. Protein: CASSEGTGWQETQYF.

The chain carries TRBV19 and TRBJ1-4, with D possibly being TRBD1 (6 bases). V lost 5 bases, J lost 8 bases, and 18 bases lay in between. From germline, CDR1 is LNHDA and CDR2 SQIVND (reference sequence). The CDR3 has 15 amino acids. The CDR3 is CASSPRDIQGEKLFF. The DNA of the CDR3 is TGTGCCAGTAGTCCCAGGGACATCCAAGGGGAAAAACTGTTTTTT.

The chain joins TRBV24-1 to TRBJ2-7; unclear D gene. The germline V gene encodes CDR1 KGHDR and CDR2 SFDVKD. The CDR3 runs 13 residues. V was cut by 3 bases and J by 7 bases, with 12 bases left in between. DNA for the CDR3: TGTGCCACCAGTGATACTGTCAACAATGAGCAGTACTTC. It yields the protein CATSDTVNNEQYF.

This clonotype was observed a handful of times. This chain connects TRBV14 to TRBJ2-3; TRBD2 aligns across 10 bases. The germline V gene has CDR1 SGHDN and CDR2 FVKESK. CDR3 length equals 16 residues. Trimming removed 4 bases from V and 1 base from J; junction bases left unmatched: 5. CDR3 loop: CASSRISGGGTDTQYF. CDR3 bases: TGTGCCAGCAGCCGTATCAGCGGGGGGGGCACAGATACGCAGTATTTT.

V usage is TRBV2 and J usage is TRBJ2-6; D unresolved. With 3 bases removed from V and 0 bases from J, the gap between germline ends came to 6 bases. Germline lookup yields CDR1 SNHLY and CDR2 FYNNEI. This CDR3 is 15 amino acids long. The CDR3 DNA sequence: TGTGCCAGCAGTGATGGGGTCTCTGGGGCCAACGTCCTGACTTTC. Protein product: CASSDGVSGANVLTF.

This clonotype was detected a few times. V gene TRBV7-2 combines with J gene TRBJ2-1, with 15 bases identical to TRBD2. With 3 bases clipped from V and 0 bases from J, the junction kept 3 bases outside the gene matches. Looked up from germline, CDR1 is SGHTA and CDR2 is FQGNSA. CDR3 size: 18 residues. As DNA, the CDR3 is TGTGCCAGCAGCTTCCCGGGACTAGCGGGGGGCTCCTACAATGAGCAGTTCTTC. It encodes CASSFPGLAGGSYNEQFF.

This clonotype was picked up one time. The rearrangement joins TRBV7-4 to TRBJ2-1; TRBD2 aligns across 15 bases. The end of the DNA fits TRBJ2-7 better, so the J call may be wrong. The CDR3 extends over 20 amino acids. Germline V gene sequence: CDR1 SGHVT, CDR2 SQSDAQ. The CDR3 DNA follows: TGTGCCAGCAGCTCCCAACCTGGACTAGCGGGGGGGAGCTCCTACAATGAGCAGTACTTC. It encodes CASSSQPGLAGGSSYNEQYF.

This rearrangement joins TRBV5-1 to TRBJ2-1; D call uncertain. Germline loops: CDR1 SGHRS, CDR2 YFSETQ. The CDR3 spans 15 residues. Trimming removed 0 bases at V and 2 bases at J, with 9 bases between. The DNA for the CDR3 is TGCGCCAGCAGCTTGGACTTATCCGCCTACAATGAGCAGTTCTTC. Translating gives CASSLDLSAYNEQFF. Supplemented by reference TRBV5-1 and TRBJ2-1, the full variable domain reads KAGVTQTPRYLIKTRGQQVTLSCSPISGHRSVSWYQQTPGQGLQFLFEYFSETQRNKGNFPGRFSGRQFSNSRSEMNVSTLELGDSALYLCASSLDLSAYNEQFFGPGTRLTVL.